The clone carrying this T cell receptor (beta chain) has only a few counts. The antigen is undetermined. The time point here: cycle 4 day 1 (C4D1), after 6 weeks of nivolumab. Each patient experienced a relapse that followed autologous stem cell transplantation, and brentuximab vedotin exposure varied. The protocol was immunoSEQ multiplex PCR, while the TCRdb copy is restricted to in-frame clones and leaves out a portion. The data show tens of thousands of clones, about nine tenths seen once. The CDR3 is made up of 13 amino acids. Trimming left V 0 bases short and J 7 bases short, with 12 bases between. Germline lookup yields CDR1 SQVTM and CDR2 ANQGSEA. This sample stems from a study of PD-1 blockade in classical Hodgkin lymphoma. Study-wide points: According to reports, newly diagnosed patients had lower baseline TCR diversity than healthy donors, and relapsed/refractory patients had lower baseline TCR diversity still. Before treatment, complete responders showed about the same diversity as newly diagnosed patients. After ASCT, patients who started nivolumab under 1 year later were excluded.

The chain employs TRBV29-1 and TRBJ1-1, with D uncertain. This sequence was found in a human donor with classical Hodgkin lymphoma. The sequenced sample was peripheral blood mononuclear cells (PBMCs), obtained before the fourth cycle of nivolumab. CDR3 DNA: TGCAGCGTTGAAGACCCTGTCCACGGTGAAGCTTTCTTT. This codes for CSVEDPVHGEAFF.